This T cell receptor beta chain is drawn from a study of identical twins. Study outcomes and limitations: Invariant populations such as MAIT and iNKT cells could partly muddle zero-insertion analyses.

Germline values: CDR1 MDHEN, CDR2 SYDVKM. Trimming stripped 6 bases from V and 0 bases from J, with 15 bases between. There are 16 residues in the CDR3. Regarding this clonotype: The antigen remains unidentified.

TCRdb reprocessed the 5' RACE reads via MiXCR and lists one record per CDR3 protein. The sample lists nearly 900,000 distinct CDR3 sequences, roughly 12% seen once, with about 1.5% in the top ten. In addition, the sample was reused for a study of yellow fever vaccine responses in identical twins.

Sequencing was carried out using PBMCs. The sequence came from a woman aged 18-30 years in good health. The chain is built from TRBV28 and TRBJ2-4; D could derive from TRBD1 or TRBD2 (6 bases each). In nucleotides, the CDR3 is TGTGCCAGCAGAAGAGGGGGGATTTTAGCCAAAAACATTCAGTACTTC. Its protein is CASRRGGILAKNIQYF.